This is a list of T cell receptor beta chains from one sample in a study of T-cell memory formation after mild COVID-19. Using its own MiXCR run on the 5' RACE reads, TCRdb lists one record per CDR3 protein. This sample has approximately 300,000 distinct CDR3 sequences; approximately 15% occur once, and the top ten carry roughly 20%. Sequencing input: PBMCs or a T cell subset sorted from them (not recorded which). Source of these receptors: a man between 18 and 29 years old who had mild COVID-19 (a few samples of this study predate the infection). Cell type and time point are not known. Each CDR3 is given with its conserved first and last residue. The D gene is left open where the match is weak. Part of the rows lack a size; the others show once, few, many or a class for expanded clones.

CDR3nt: TGTGCCAGCAGGGCCCCGATCCAGTCCGGCTACACCTTC; CDR3aa: CASRAPIQSGYTF; abundance: -; v_gene: TRBV28; len: 13; j_gene: TRBJ1-2; d_gene: -
CDR3nt: TGTGCCAGCAGTTACGCCGGGGCAAACATTCAGTACTTC; CDR3aa: CASSYAGANIQYF; abundance: few; v_gene: TRBV6-5; len: 13; j_gene: TRBJ2-4; d_gene: -
CDR3nt: TGCGCCAGCAGCCAAGAGGGCCGGGGTGGGAGCACTGAAGCTTTCTTT; CDR3aa: CASSQEGRGGSTEAFF; abundance: many; v_gene: TRBV4-1; len: 16; j_gene: TRBJ1-1; d_gene: -
CDR3nt: TGCAGTGCTATCGGGGAGAGCTCCTACAATGAGCAGTTCTTC; CDR3aa: CSAIGESSYNEQFF; abundance: many; v_gene: TRBV20-1; len: 14; j_gene: TRBJ2-1; d_gene: -
CDR3nt: TGCAGCGGGATGCTAGCGGGGGGGCCGGGTTCGTACAATGAGCAGTTCTTC; CDR3aa: CSGMLAGGPGSYNEQFF; abundance: -; v_gene: TRBV29-1; len: 17; j_gene: TRBJ2-1; d_gene: TRBD2
CDR3nt: TGTGCCATCAGTGAGAAGGGCCACTATAATTCACCCCTCCACTTT; CDR3aa: CAISEKGHYNSPLHF; abundance: -; v_gene: TRBV10-3; len: 15; j_gene: TRBJ1-6; d_gene: -
CDR3nt: TGCGCCAGCAGCGATCAGGGGGTTCGAACCACTGAAGCTTTCTTT; CDR3aa: CASSDQGVRTTEAFF; abundance: -; v_gene: TRBV5-1; len: 15; j_gene: TRBJ1-1; d_gene: TRBD1
CDR3nt: TGTGCCAGCTCATCCATGAGCAATCAGCCCCAGCATTTT; CDR3aa: CASSSMSNQPQHF; abundance: -; v_gene: TRBV18; len: 13; j_gene: TRBJ1-5; d_gene: -
CDR3nt: TGCGCCAGCAGCTTGATGGGGGCACCTGAAGCTTTCTTT; CDR3aa: CASSLMGAPEAFF; abundance: -; v_gene: TRBV5-1; len: 13; j_gene: TRBJ1-1; d_gene: -
CDR3nt: TGTGCCAGCAACGGACAGCCACAAGAGACCCAGTACTTC; CDR3aa: CASNGQPQETQYF; abundance: many; v_gene: TRBV11-2; len: 13; j_gene: TRBJ2-5; d_gene: -
CDR3nt: TGTGCCAGCAGTTTAAGAGGAATGAACACTGAAGCTTTCTTT; CDR3aa: CASSLRGMNTEAFF; abundance: -; v_gene: TRBV12-3/TRBV12-4; len: 14; j_gene: TRBJ1-1; d_gene: -
CDR3nt: TGTGCCAGCACCCCGGTGGACAGAGACACAGATACGCAGTATTTT; CDR3aa: CASTPVDRDTDTQYF; abundance: -; v_gene: TRBV6-5; len: 15; j_gene: TRBJ2-3; d_gene: -
CDR3nt: TGTGCCAGCAGCTTCGACAGGCGGGGGACAGATACGCAGTATTTT; CDR3aa: CASSFDRRGTDTQYF; abundance: many; v_gene: TRBV5-6; len: 15; j_gene: TRBJ2-3; d_gene: -
CDR3nt: TGTGCCAGCAGCTTTGGACAGGGAGGGTTGGACACTGAAGCTTTCTTT; CDR3aa: CASSFGQGGLDTEAFF; abundance: few; v_gene: TRBV7-9; len: 16; j_gene: TRBJ1-1; d_gene: TRBD1
CDR3nt: TGTGCCAGCAGGGTACTAGCGGGAACCACAGATACGCAGTATTTT; CDR3aa: CASRVLAGTTDTQYF; abundance: few; v_gene: TRBV2; len: 15; j_gene: TRBJ2-3; d_gene: TRBD2
CDR3nt: TGCAGTGCTCAAGGACTAGCGGAGACCCAGTACTTC; CDR3aa: CSAQGLAETQYF; abundance: few; v_gene: TRBV20-1; len: 12; j_gene: TRBJ2-5; d_gene: TRBD2
CDR3nt: TGTGCCAGCAGCTTGACGCTAGCGGGGGAAGGGTCCGGGAACATTCAGTACTTC; CDR3aa: CASSLTLAGEGSGNIQYF; abundance: few; v_gene: TRBV7-2; len: 18; j_gene: TRBJ2-4; d_gene: TRBD2
CDR3nt: TGTGCCAGCAGCTTAGGTTTCGGGGCCTCGGGCACTGAAGCTTTCTTT; CDR3aa: CASSLGFGASGTEAFF; abundance: -; v_gene: TRBV11-3; len: 16; j_gene: TRBJ1-1; d_gene: -
CDR3nt: TGTGCCAGCAGCGTAACGGACTTTGGGACCCAGTACTTC; CDR3aa: CASSVTDFGTQYF; abundance: -; v_gene: TRBV9; len: 13; j_gene: TRBJ2-5; d_gene: -
CDR3nt: TGTGCCAGCAGTTACCCCCCCCAGGCGAACACTGAAGCTTTCTTT; CDR3aa: CASSYPPQANTEAFF; abundance: -; v_gene: TRBV6-5; len: 15; j_gene: TRBJ1-1; d_gene: -